A single T cell receptor beta chain is shown here with its context. Its antigen is not identified. The data originate from a study of response to subunit inactivated influenza vaccine. Study-wide findings and caveats: Each seasonal influenza vaccination, the authors suggested, recruits few new T cells.

From the RT-PCR reads, TCRdb called clonotypes with MiXCR, one entry per CDR3 protein. The repertoire consists of approximately 700,000 distinct CDR3 sequences, with around 14% occurring once and the leading ten covering roughly 11%. Trimming cost V 6 bases and J 7 bases, with 17 bases left between them. Germline lookup yields CDR1 LNHDA and CDR2 SQIVND (reference sequence). The CDR3 spans 14 residues. The sequence was obtained from a man aged 50 to 60 who received an inactivated influenza vaccine. The specimen comprised PBMCs from blood, sampled roughly 12 days after vaccination. This chain joins TRBV19 and TRBJ2-3, with a tentative D call TRBD2 (6 bases). CDR3 loop: CASSNPGERNTQYF. CDR3 DNA: TGTGCCAGTAGCAACCCGGGGGAGCGGAATACGCAGTATTTT.